This T cell receptor (beta chain) was recovered during a study of Ad26.COV2.S vaccination and SARS-CoV-2 variants. Treatment here: around 19 received Ad26.COV2.S at low or high dose, single or two shots; several received placebo; per-sample allocation not given. Collection of the samples took place on day 63 after the first injection of vaccine or placebo. Data came from immunoSEQ multiplex PCR; TCRdb stores just in-frame clones and leaves some out. The sample holds fewer than 800,000 clones, about 89% seen once. Findings and limits, study-wide: Reportedly, after vaccination the spike-specific CD8+ and CD4+ T cell responses displayed substantial breadth.

This CDR3 has 15 residues. V was pared by 1 base and J by 3 bases, with 10 bases between. Germline-derived CDR1 and CDR2 are SGHTS and YDEGEE. With regard to this clone: Its antigen is undetermined.

The TCR originated in a person aged 18-60 years who received the Ad26.COV2.S COVID-19 vaccine or a placebo. The chain joins TRBV5-8 to TRBJ2-2, with D possibly being TRBD2 (5 bases). The sequencing used peripheral blood, collected in a trial of Ad26.COV2.S vaccine versus placebo. The CDR3 DNA reads TGTGCCAGCAGCTTGAAAGGGAGCTACACCGGGGAGCTGTTTTTT. As protein: CASSLKGSYTGELFF.